This entry lists 29 T cell receptor beta chains sequenced from one sample in a study of T cells after yellow fever vaccination. MiXCR was run by TCRdb on the 5' RACE reads, yielding one entry per CDR3 protein. The data hold approximately 120,000 distinct CDR3 sequences, with 6.5% to 8% observed a single time. The specimen was CD4+ T cells sorted from PBMCs, collected less than 11 days after the first yellow fever vaccination. Source of these receptors: a man younger than 35 who received the YFV17D yellow fever vaccine.

This clonotype was seen repeatedly, ten times or more. The rearrangement links TRBV4-3 to TRBJ2-3; 8 bases agree with TRBD1. Germline assignment: CDR1 LGHNA and CDR2 YSLEER. This CDR3 has 17 residues. Trimming took 1 base from V and 6 from J; bases not matched to a gene: 12. Written as DNA, the CDR3 is TGCGCCAGCAGCCAAGTCAGGACAGGGTGGGGGTCGGATACGCAGTATTTT. It yields the protein CASSQVRTGWGSDTQYF.

As to this clonotype: This may arise from a read error, as a much more abundant clone is one base away. This chain's CDR3 is CASSARPGKSPLHF. CDR3 in DNA: TGTGCCAGCAGCGCGAGGCCGGGCAAGTCACCCCTCCACTTT. This chain joins TRBV12-3 or TRBV12-4 and TRBJ1-6, with unresolved D. The CDR3 runs to 14 residues. Deletions cut 6 bases from V and 10 bases from J, with 16 bases between.

This clonotype was seen more than once but under ten times. DNA for the CDR3: TGTGCCAGCAGCATGACTAGCGGGGATACCGGGGAGCTGTTTTTT. It encodes CASSMTSGDTGELFF. J is TRBJ2-2 and V is TRBV2; TRBD2 matches 11 bases. Germline V lookup: CDR1 SNHLY, CDR2 FYNNEI. J lost 5 bases, V lost 6 bases, and 5 bases had no gene match. CDR3 length: 15 residues. The full variable domain, in which reference TRBV2 and TRBJ2-2 provide the parts outside the CDR3, is EPEVTQTPSHQVTQMGQEVILRCVPISNHLYFYWYRQILGQKVEFLVSFYNNEISEKSEIFDDQFSVERPDGSNFTLKIRSTKLEDSAMYFCASSMTSGDTGELFFGEGSRLTVL.

The table lists this clonotype with many counts. The V and J genes are TRBV5-1 and TRBJ2-5, with 8 bases fitting TRBD1. The V gene end was trimmed by 4 bases and the J gene end by 2 bases; junction bases not matched to a gene: 7. The CDR3 contains 15 residues. CDR1 SGHRS and CDR2 YFSETQ come from the germline V gene. The CDR3 bases are TGCGCCAGCAGCAAGGGGACAGGCTCACAAGAGACCCAGTACTTC. It translates to CASSKGTGSQETQYF.

Ten or more counts support this clonotype. The chain joins TRBV2 to TRBJ1-5; D might be TRBD1 (5 bases). Germline CDR1 SNHLY, CDR2 FYNNEI. The CDR3 contains 19 residues. Trimming cost V 7 bases and J 4 bases, with 29 bases left between them. CDR3 in DNA: TGTGCCAGCACCCTCTCGTCCCTTTTAGACAGTAAAGTTAATCAGCCCCAGCATTTT. Its translation: CASTLSSLLDSKVNQPQHF.

This clonotype was detected many times. The gene calls are TRBV3-1 and TRBJ2-7, with D perhaps TRBD2 (5 bases). The V and J ends lost 4 bases and 5 bases respectively, with 12 bases between them. CDR1 is LGHDT and CDR2 is YNNKEL in the germline V gene (reference sequence). This CDR3 spans 13 amino acids. The CDR3 protein is CASSLPGGDEQYF. The CDR3 DNA sequence: TGTGCCAGCAGCCTTCCCGGAGGAGACGAGCAGTACTTC.

This clonotype was counted many times. CDR3 sequence: CSALERASYLNEQFF. In DNA form, the CDR3 reads TGCAGTGCCTTAGAGCGGGCTTCTTATCTCAATGAGCAGTTCTTC. This chain connects TRBV20-1 to TRBJ2-1, with D possibly matching TRBD2 (6 bases). This CDR3 spans 15 amino acids. Germline V gene data show CDR1 as DFQATT and CDR2 as SNEGSKA (reference sequence). Trimming cost V 6 bases and J 6 bases, with 21 bases left between them.

This clonotype was found many times. V gene TRBV18 combines with J gene TRBJ2-4; D perhaps matches TRBD1 (6 bases). Germline CDR1 KGHSH, CDR2 LQKENI. The CDR3 is 18 residues long. The V end lost 0 bases, the J end lost 3 bases, and 18 bases lay between the germline ends. The DNA of the CDR3 is TGTGCCAGCTCACCACCGGAGTGGCAGGGGTTAGGCAAAAACATTCAGTACTTC. It codes for CASSPPEWQGLGKNIQYF.

This clonotype appeared many times. The chain employs TRBV7-2 and TRBJ1-1; the match to TRBD1 covers 9 bases. CDR3 size: 14 residues. Trimming removed 5 bases from V and 4 bases from J; junction bases left unmatched: 5. CDR1 is SGHTA and CDR2 is FQGNSA in the germline V gene. This CDR3 is CASSLQGASTEAFF. The CDR3 DNA sequence: TGTGCCAGCAGCCTACAGGGGGCCTCCACTGAAGCTTTCTTT.

The chain employs TRBV5-4 and TRBJ2-1; perhaps TRBD1 as D (6 bases). The germline gives CDR1 SGHNT, CDR2 YYREEE (reference sequence). This CDR3 contains 13 residues. The germline V and J ends were trimmed by 5 bases and 5 bases, with 11 bases remaining between them. CDR3 sequence (DNA): TGTGCCAGCAGGCACAGGGATAACAATGAGCAGTTCTTC. The encoded protein is CASRHRDNNEQFF.

In this sample, this clonotype turned up many times. This chain connects TRBV5-6 to TRBJ2-2, with 7 bases identical to TRBD1. CDR3 length: 18 amino acids. Germline CDR1 reads SGHDT; CDR2 reads YYEEEE. Trimming took 6 bases from V and 1 from J; bases not matched to a gene: 15. The CDR3 spells CASTQGVNGLMNTGELFF. Written as DNA, the CDR3 is TGTGCCAGCACCCAGGGGGTGAACGGACTGATGAACACCGGGGAGCTGTTTTTT.

The chain is built from TRBV6-2 or TRBV6-3 and TRBJ1-5; D gene ambiguous. V shed 7 bases and J shed 0 bases, with 16 bases lying between them. Germline values: CDR1 MNHEY, CDR2 SVGEGT. The CDR3 is made up of 16 amino acids. CDR3 protein: CASTPWAGISNQPQHF. The CDR3 DNA reads TGTGCCAGCACCCCCTGGGCCGGGATTAGCAATCAGCCCCAGCATTTT.

This clonotype was counted a few times. V gene TRBV25-1 combines with J gene TRBJ1-6; D is uncertain. This CDR3 is built from 13 residues. Trimming left V 6 bases short and J 7 bases short, with 10 bases between. The V gene's germline CDR1 is MGHDK and CDR2 SYGVNS. CDR3 DNA: TGTGCCAGCAGGACAACACGGAATTCACCCCTCCACTTT. It yields the protein CASRTTRNSPLHF. Full variable domain (rest looked up from reference TRBV25-1 and TRBJ1-6): EADIYQTPRYLVIGTGKKITLECSQTMGHDKMYWYQQDPGMELHLIHYSYGVNSTEKGDLSSESTVSRIRTEHFPLTLESARPSHTSQYLCASRTTRNSPLHFGNGTRLTVT.

This clonotype was counted ten times or more. The rearrangement joins TRBV18 to TRBJ1-2, with D unclear. V was shortened by 1 base and J by 0 bases, with 6 bases between the two germline ends. The CDR3 is 14 residues long. Germline CDR1 and CDR2: KGHSH and LQKENI. CDR3 residues: CASSPREANYGYTF. The CDR3 nucleotides read TGTGCCAGCTCACCACGTGAAGCTAACTATGGCTACACCTTC.

This clonotype appeared many times. Lacking the conserved final phenylalanine or tryptophan, this CDR3 likely reflects a read error. The limits of the CDR3 on the DNA are not certain, so only TCRdb's listed CDR3 is given. The gene calls are TRBV20-1 and TRBJ2-5; no DNA check was done on the table's D call, TRBD2. The CDR3 totals 13 residues, both ends included. Germline V gives CDR1 DFQATT, CDR2 SNEGSKA (reference sequence). CDR3: CSANPGTSGPVFS.

This clonotype was recorded at least ten times. The genes are TRBV6-5 and TRBJ2-7; 7 bases are shared with TRBD1. J was trimmed by 4 bases and V by 2 bases; bases with no gene match: 8. The CDR3 contains 15 residues. Germline V lookup: CDR1 MNHEY, CDR2 SVGAGI. CDR3: CASSYPHRGIYEQYF. CDR3 in DNA: TGTGCCAGCAGTTACCCTCACAGGGGCATTTACGAGCAGTACTTC.

Turning to this clonotype: A much larger clone lies a single base off, so this may be a read error. The chain employs TRBV5-1 and TRBJ1-1; D ambiguous. CDR3 length: 14 residues. Germline V lookup: CDR1 SGHRS, CDR2 YFSETQ. CDR3 coding DNA: TGCGCCAGCAGCTTGTTTGGGTTGAAGACTGAAGCTTTCTTT. It is translated as CASSLFGLKTEAFF.

This clonotype has just one count. A single base separates this from a much larger clone, so it may be a read error. The chain couples TRBV2 to TRBJ2-2; 13 bases fit TRBD2. Germline V gives CDR1 SNHLY, CDR2 FYNNEI. The CDR3 totals 16 residues. This chain's CDR3 is CTSSRLAGGLTGELFF. CDR3 in DNA: TGTACCAGCAGTCGACTAGCGGGGGGCCTCACCGGGGAGCTGTTTTTT.

There are a few counts of this clonotype. The V gene is TRBV20-1, the J gene TRBJ2-3, with 8 positions matching TRBD1. Germline V CDR1 and CDR2: DFQATT, SNEGSKA (reference sequence). The V gene end was trimmed by 8 bases and the J gene end by 6 bases; junction bases not matched to a gene: 13. This CDR3 is 14 amino acids long. CDR3 sequence reads: CSSPRTGPQDTQYF. The DNA of the CDR3 is TGCAGTTCCCCCCGGACAGGGCCCCAGGATACGCAGTATTTT.

This clonotype has a count of ten or more. The chain joins TRBV7-2 to TRBJ2-2; 9 bases map to TRBD1. Germline CDR1 and CDR2: SGHTA and FQGNSA. The ends lost 4 bases at V and 6 bases at J; junction bases unmatched: 6. The CDR3 is 15 amino acids. CDR3 loop: CASSSYRGQPGELFF. The CDR3 nucleotides are TGTGCCAGCAGCTCCTACAGGGGGCAGCCCGGGGAGCTGTTTTTT.

This clonotype has at least ten counts. The chain has TRBV5-1 and TRBJ1-4; 8 bases are a match to TRBD1. The CDR3 has 14 amino acids. V gave up 0 bases and J gave up 8 bases; unmatched junction bases: 3. The germline V gene has CDR1 SGHRS and CDR2 YFSETQ. CDR3 bases: TGCGCCAGCAGCTTGGGACAGGGGCGCGAAAAACTGTTTTTT. This encodes CASSLGQGREKLFF.

This clonotype was detected only a few times. A clone one base away is much larger, so this may be a read error. This chain connects TRBV7-8 to TRBJ2-3; no definite D call. Germline CDR1 reads SGHVS; CDR2 reads FQNEAQ. The CDR3 totals 15 residues. The CDR3 loop reads CTSSLKRVLTDTQYF. The CDR3 nucleotides read TGTACCAGCAGCTTAAAACGGGTTCTCACAGATACGCAGTATTTT.

At least ten counts were recorded for this clonotype. DNA for the CDR3: TGTGCCAGCAGCTTGATCCCGGGCACTGAAGCTTTCTTT. Amino acids: CASSLIPGTEAFF. The V and J genes are TRBV5-8 and TRBJ1-1; D call uncertain. The CDR3 sequence is 13 residues long. Trimming shortened V by 1 base and J by 4 bases, and 8 bases separated the two germline ends. CDR1 and CDR2 from the germline V gene are SGHTS and YDEGEE.

There are many counts of this clonotype. The J gene is TRBJ2-5, the V gene TRBV7-2, with 7 bases fitting TRBD2. The CDR3 has 16 residues. J was trimmed by 5 bases and V by 4 bases; bases with no gene match: 13. Germline-derived CDR1 and CDR2 are SGHTA and FQGNSA. The CDR3 sequence: CASSSSSRGGGETQYF. The CDR3 coding sequence is TGTGCCAGCAGCTCCAGCTCAAGGGGCGGGGGTGAGACCCAGTACTTC.

This clonotype was counted many times. The genes are TRBV20-1 and TRBJ2-7; TRBD2 matches 8 bases. CDR1 and CDR2 (germline): DFQATT, SNEGSKA (reference sequence). CDR3 length equals 14 residues. CDR3 sequence reads: CTLGRGASLYEQYV. The CDR3 nucleotides are TGCACCCTCGGGAGGGGGGCGAGTTTATACGAGCAGTACGTC.

This clonotype was seen ten or more times. This rearrangement joins TRBV29-1 to TRBJ2-5, with D possibly matching TRBD2 (7 bases). The CDR3 is 15 residues long. Between the trimmed V and J ends, which lost 7 bases and 4 bases, there was a span of 22 bases. Germline CDR1 is SQVTM and CDR2 is ANQGSEA. CDR3 sequence: CSARRGTNLAETQYF. CDR3 DNA: TGCAGCGCTCGGAGGGGGACTAATCTGGCAGAGACCCAGTACTTC.

This clonotype was seen at least ten times. This chain joins TRBV5-4 and TRBJ2-5, with D unresolved. V was pared by 0 bases and J by 0 bases, with 6 bases between. The CDR3 consists of 14 residues. Germline CDR1 and CDR2: SGHNT and YYREEE (reference sequence). CDR3 DNA sequence: TGTGCCAGCAGCTTGGTCGGAAACCAAGAGACCCAGTACTTC. Its translation: CASSLVGNQETQYF.

This clonotype is categorized as medium-sized. The chain recombines TRBV25-1 with TRBJ2-3, with TRBD1 matching over 7 bases. The germline V gene has CDR1 MGHDK and CDR2 SYGVNS. The trim removed 6 bases at V and 1 base at J, leaving 4 bases unmatched. The CDR3 loop spans 14 amino acids. CDR3 sequence: CASRRGTGTDTQYF. CDR3 coding DNA: TGTGCCAGCAGGAGGGGGACAGGCACAGATACGCAGTATTTT.

The sample holds many counts of this clonotype. The rearrangement joins TRBV11-2 to TRBJ2-1, with TRBD1 matching over 8 bases. Unmatched junction bases numbered 7, after V lost 2 bases and J lost 7 bases. The CDR3 totals 15 residues. Germline V gives CDR1 SGHAT, CDR2 FQNNGV. Here the CDR3 DNA reads TGTGCCAGCAGCTTACGGACCGGGACAGGAAATGAGCAGTTCTTC. Protein: CASSLRTGTGNEQFF.